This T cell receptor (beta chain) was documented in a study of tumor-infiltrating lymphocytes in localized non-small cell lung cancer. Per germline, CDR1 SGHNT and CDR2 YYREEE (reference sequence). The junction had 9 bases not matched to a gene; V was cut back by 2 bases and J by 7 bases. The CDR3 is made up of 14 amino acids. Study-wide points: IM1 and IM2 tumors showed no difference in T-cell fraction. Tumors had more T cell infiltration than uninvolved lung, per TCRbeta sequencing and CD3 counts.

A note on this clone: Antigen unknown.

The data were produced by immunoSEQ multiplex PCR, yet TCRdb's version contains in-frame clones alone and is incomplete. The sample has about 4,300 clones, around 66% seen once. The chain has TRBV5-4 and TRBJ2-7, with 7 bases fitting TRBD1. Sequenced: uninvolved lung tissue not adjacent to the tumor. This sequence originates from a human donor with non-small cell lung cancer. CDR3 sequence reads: CASSFNGRGSEQYF. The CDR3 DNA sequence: TGTGCCAGCAGCTTCAACGGCAGGGGGAGTGAGCAGTACTTC.